These T cell receptor beta chains were read from a single sample in a study of control samples from healthy donors and cancer patients. Profiling relied on immunoSEQ multiplex PCR, and the TCRdb table lists in-frame clones only, not all of them. The table shows approximately 210,000 clones, with about 90% occurring only once. Sequenced: blood. These receptors were collected from a man younger than 40 in good health. Each CDR3 is given with its conserved first and last residue. A D gene is named only where the DNA matches it firmly. For some rows the clone size is stated as once, few or many, or as a class when expanded; others skip it.

TRBV2	TRBJ1-3	NA	NA	TGTGCCAGCAGGGAGGAGACTGGAAACACCATATATTTT	CASREETGNTIYF
TRBV30	TRBJ1-3	NA	NA	TGTGCCTGGAGTCGGGGAGGAAACACCATATATTTT	CAWSRGGNTIYF
TRBV5-1	TRBJ2-1	once	TRBD1	TGCGCCAGCAGCTTGGAGGTGACAGGGAATAATGAGCAGTTCTTC	CASSLEVTGNNEQFF
TRBV11-3	TRBJ1-5	NA	NA	TGTGCCAGCAGCTTAGCCGCTATTACAAGCAATCAGCCCCAGCATTTT	CASSLAAITSNQPQHF
TRBV3-1/TRBV3-2	TRBJ1-2	NA	TRBD1	TGTGCCAGCAGTCGACAGGGGGCAAACTATGGCTACACCTTC	CASSRQGANYGYTF
TRBV7-8	TRBJ1-5	NA	NA	TGTGCCAGCAGCTTAGCCCCAGGGTCAAATCAGCCCCAGCATTTT	CASSLAPGSNQPQHF
TRBV5-6	TRBJ1-6	NA	NA	TGTGCCAGCAGCTTTGGGGGCTCCTATAATTCACCCCTCCACTTT	CASSFGGSYNSPLHF
TRBV7-8	TRBJ2-1	NA	NA	TGTGCCAGCAGCTTAGGCAGGGCCCTAGGGAATGAGCAGTTCTTC	CASSLGRALGNEQFF
TRBV2	TRBJ1-2	once	TRBD1	TGTGCCAGCAGTGTCGAGACAGGGACGGATGGCTACACCTTC	CASSVETGTDGYTF
TRBV10-3	TRBJ1-2	NA	NA	TGTGCCATCAGTGAGGGCAGTGCTAACTATGGCTACACCTTC	CAISEGSANYGYTF
TRBV30	TRBJ2-1	NA	NA	TGTGCCTGGAGTGTATTAAGGTGGAATGAGCAGTTCTTC	CAWSVLRWNEQFF
TRBV5-8	TRBJ1-4	NA	TRBD1	TGTGCCAGCAGCTTATACAGGGGGCCGGCTAATGAAAAACTGTTTTTT	CASSLYRGPANEKLFF
TRBV11-2	TRBJ1-6	NA	TRBD1	TGTGCCAGCAGCTCCTACAGGGGAGGCACCTATAATTCACCCCTCCACTTT	CASSSYRGGTYNSPLHF
TRBV6-5	TRBJ1-5	NA	NA	TGTGCCAGCAGCGACCTAAATCAGCCCCAGCATTTT	CASSDLNQPQHF
TRBV3-1/TRBV3-2	TRBJ1-5	NA	NA	TGTGCCAGCAGCCTAGGGGCGCATGGCAATCAGCCCCAGCATTTT	CASSLGAHGNQPQHF
TRBV13	TRBJ2-3	NA	NA	TGTGCCAGCAGCCCCGCTTATGTTTCGTTCGATACGCAGTATTTT	CASSPAYVSFDTQYF
TRBV5-1	TRBJ2-1	NA	TRBD2	TGCGCCAGCAGCTTACTACCTGGAGCGGGGGGGCCCAAGAGCTCCTACAATGAGCAGTTCTTC	CASSLLPGAGGPKSSYNEQFF
TRBV1	TRBJ1-6	NA	NA	TGCACCAGCAGCCGAGGGCTGGGTTCCTATAATTCACCCCTCCACTTT	CTSSRGLGSYNSPLHF
TRBV12-3/TRBV12-4	TRBJ1-2	NA	NA	TGTGCCAGCAGTTCCATCTCGAGCCTCACCTTC	CASSSISSLTF
TRBV30	TRBJ2-7	NA	NA	TGTGCCTGGAGTTCGTGGGGCGAGCAGTACTTC	CAWSSWGEQYF
TRBV7-2	TRBJ2-1	NA	NA	TGTGCCAGCAGCTTAGCGCCCAGCTCCTACAATGAGCAGTTCTTC	CASSLAPSSYNEQFF
TRBV5-1	TRBJ2-3	NA	NA	TGCGCCAGCAGCCTGAAGGCTGCGACAACAAAACAGAGGGGTAGCACAGATACGCAGTATTTT	CASSLKAATTKQRGSTDTQYF
TRBV10-2	TRBJ1-2	NA	NA	TGCGCCAGCAGTGAGCCCCAGAGGGAAGGCTACACCTTC	CASSEPQREGYTF
TRBV5-1	TRBJ2-7	once	NA	TGCGCCAGCAGCTTGTCTGACCAGCCAACCTACGAGCAGTACTTC	CASSLSDQPTYEQYF
TRBV7-6	TRBJ1-6	NA	NA	TGTGCCAGCAGCTTAGATTGGAATTCACCCCTCCACTTT	CASSLDWNSPLHF
TRBV27	TRBJ2-1	once	NA	TGTGCCAGCAGTTGGGGTTCGGGCTACAATGAGCAGTTCTTC	CASSWGSGYNEQFF
TRBV7-9	TRBJ2-7	NA	TRBD1	TGTGCCAGCAGCTTAACGGGACAGGGGACGCGGGAGCAGTACTTC	CASSLTGQGTREQYF
TRBV15	TRBJ2-1	NA	TRBD1	TGTGCCACCAGCACACGGGACAGGGGACGCGAGCAGTTCTTC	CATSTRDRGREQFF
TRBV5-1	TRBJ2-7	NA	TRBD1	TGCGCCAGCAGCCCGTCCGGGACAGGGCACGAGCAGTACTTC	CASSPSGTGHEQYF
TRBV6-6	TRBJ1-1	few	NA	TGTGCCAGCAGTTACGACGACAGGCTCCTACCTGAAGCTTTCTTT	CASSYDDRLLPEAFF
TRBV6-1	TRBJ2-7	NA	NA	TGTGCCAGCAGTGTTAAATTCCCGGGACGGGGCTACGAGCAGTACTTC	CASSVKFPGRGYEQYF
TRBV28	TRBJ2-1	NA	NA	TGTGCCAGCAGCTCCCTTCGTCCCAATGAGCAGTTCTTC	CASSSLRPNEQFF
TRBV3-1/TRBV3-2	TRBJ2-5	NA	TRBD2	TGTGCCAGCAGCATTAGGGCTAGCGGGGAGACCCAGTACTTC	CASSIRASGETQYF
TRBV7-9	TRBJ1-3	NA	NA	TGTGCCAGCAGCCCCCCCAGGGACCCTCCTGGAAACACCATATATTTT	CASSPPRDPPGNTIYF
TRBV5-4	TRBJ2-7	few	TRBD1	TGTGCCAGCAGCTTGGGAGGGGGACAGGTTATCAGCTCCTACGAGCAGTACTTC	CASSLGGGQVISSYEQYF
TRBV6-5	TRBJ1-3	NA	NA	TGTGCCAGCAGGCCCGCCCCCTCCTCTGGAAACACCATATATTTT	CASRPAPSSGNTIYF
TRBV19	TRBJ1-1	once	NA	TGTGCCAGTAGTATAGGGGTCGTTCGGGATTTGAACACTGAAGCTTTCTTT	CASSIGVVRDLNTEAFF
TRBV7-9	TRBJ2-1	NA	TRBD1	TGTGCCAGCAGCCGACACTGGACAGGGAACGGTGAGCAGTTCTTC	CASSRHWTGNGEQFF
TRBV27	TRBJ2-1	NA	NA	TGTGCCAGCAGTCCAAGGGTCTCCGAAGGTGAGCAGTTCTTC	CASSPRVSEGEQFF
TRBV2	TRBJ2-3	NA	TRBD1	TGTGCCAGCAGTGTGGCGACAGGGGGTCCGCATACGCAGTATTTT	CASSVATGGPHTQYF
TRBV6-5	TRBJ1-6	NA	NA	TGTGCCAGCAGTAAGGGACTTTTCCTCCACTTT	CASSKGLFLHF
TRBV19	TRBJ1-6	NA	NA	TGTGCCAGTAGTATTCCGGGGAGTAGTACACCCCTCCACTTT	CASSIPGSSTPLHF
TRBV5-1	TRBJ2-7	NA	TRBD1	TGCGCCAGCAGCAAGGGACAGGGCCCCTACGAGCAGTACTTC	CASSKGQGPYEQYF
TRBV2	TRBJ2-1	NA	TRBD1	TGTGCCAGCACCGGGACAGGCAGGGAAGATCTCTACAATGAGCAGTTCTTC	CASTGTGREDLYNEQFF
TRBV11-2	TRBJ2-1	NA	TRBD2	TGTGCCAGCAGCCGAACTCGACTAGCGGGGAAGTTCTTC	CASSRTRLAGKFF
TRBV3-1/TRBV3-2	TRBJ2-1	NA	NA	TGTGCCAGCAGCCACGAGGGGGTATACTACAATGAGCAGTTCTTC	CASSHEGVYYNEQFF
TRBV6-6	TRBJ2-7	few	TRBD1	TGTGCCAGCAGTTATAACCGGGACAGGGAGTACGAGCAGTACTTC	CASSYNRDREYEQYF
TRBV11-1	TRBJ1-2	NA	TRBD1	TGTGCCAGCAACGCAGGGGGCAACTATGGCTACACCTTC	CASNAGGNYGYTF
TRBV5-6	TRBJ2-1	once	NA	TGTGCCAGCAGCCGAGGGGGGAGCTCCTACAATGAGCAGTTCTTC	CASSRGGSSYNEQFF
TRBV10-3	TRBJ2-7	NA	NA	TGTGCCATCAGTGAGTCCACAGGGAACTACGAGCAGTACTTC	CAISESTGNYEQYF
TRBV14	TRBJ1-2	NA	NA	TGTGCCAGCAGCCCAAGCTGGACAGCCCGAGACGTTTGGTATGGCTACACCTTC	CASSPSWTARDVWYGYTF
TRBV19	TRBJ2-1	NA	TRBD1	TGTGCCAGTAGTATACAGGGGGCTGGTATCAATGAGCAGTTCTTC	CASSIQGAGINEQFF
TRBV15	TRBJ1-2	NA	NA	TGTGCCACCAGCAGACCTGGGACTGGAGGGGGCTACACCTTC	CATSRPGTGGGYTF
TRBV5-1	TRBJ1-5	NA	NA	TGCGCCAGCAGCTTGGAGGGAGCAGGCAATCAGCCCCAGCATTTT	CASSLEGAGNQPQHF
TRBV6-4	TRBJ1-1	once	NA	TGTGCCAGCAGTGCAGGGGCGCGCACTGAAGCTTTCTTT	CASSAGARTEAFF